Detailed here is one T cell receptor (beta chain). What it binds is not known. This entry is derived from a study of cytomegalovirus exposure and HLA in healthy donors. Whole-study results and caveats: Among immune exposure information, only CMV serostatus was available.

Researchers ran the PCR with 60 Vbeta and 13 Jbeta primers. Using immunoSEQ multiplex PCR, the repertoire was profiled, and TCRdb retains in-frame clones only, with some absent. The table has about 70,000 clones, 86% seen once; the top ten hold 2%. V was clipped by 6 bases and J by 5 bases; unmatched bases: 11. The CDR3 consists of 15 residues. CDR1 is KGHSH and CDR2 is LQKENI in the germline V gene. Sample: PBMCs. The chain is built from TRBV18 and TRBJ2-7, with 9 bases lining up with TRBD1. This TCR derives from a woman between 25 and 40 years old in good health and CMV-seronegative. The CDR3 is CASSSSGTGRNEQYF. As DNA, the CDR3 is TGTGCCAGCTCTTCTTCAGGGACAGGGAGAAACGAGCAGTACTTC.